Only a few counts were recorded for the clone carrying this TCR beta chain. One base away lies a much larger clone, so this may be a sequencing read error. This sample stems from a study of prognosis after radiotherapy for stage I lung cancer. Study-level background: The study deemed all of its non-small cell lung cancer patients medically inoperable.

V lost 4 bases to trimming and J lost 9 bases, with 17 bases between them. This CDR3 has 14 amino acids. The germline V gene has CDR1 SGHTS and CDR2 YDEGEE. The TCR beta CDR3 region was amplified from genomic DNA, with two rounds of multiplex PCR being used for the amplification. Used in first-round PCR were primers specific to each TRBV and TRBJ gene. In TCRdb, the multiplex PCR reads were re-called with MiXCR into one record per CDR3 protein. This sample has roughly 30,000 distinct CDR3 sequences, with roughly 41% found just once. The sample was PBMCs, taken before or after stereotactic body radiation therapy (not recorded which). This sequence originates from a donor over 45 with non-small cell lung cancer. The chain carries TRBV5-8 and TRBJ1-5; D remains unclear. The CDR3 coding sequence is TGTGCCAGCAGCATCCTTGAGTATTTTCGGCCCCAGCATTTT. Amino acid sequence: CASSILEYFRPQHF.